The 17 T cell receptor beta chains reported below all come from one sample, sequenced in a study of blood T cell repertoires in COVID-19. Sequencing used immunoSEQ multiplex PCR; TCRdb keeps in-frame clones, though not all of them. The sample lists some 270,000 clones; roughly 84% were seen once. The source material was PBMCs or T cells enriched from blood (not recorded which). The receptors were gathered from a man aged 45-65 years who had recovered from COVID-19.

This clone was seen once. J is TRBJ1-1 and V is TRBV3-1 (or the pseudogene TRBV3-2); D gene ambiguous. This CDR3 is 16 amino acids long. V was cut by 0 bases and J by 4 bases, with 15 bases left in between. Germline CDR1 reads LGHDT; CDR2 reads YNNKEL (reference sequence). CDR3 in amino acids: CASSQDRAGWGTEAFF. DNA for the CDR3: TGTGCCAGCAGCCAAGATCGTGCGGGGTGGGGCACTGAAGCTTTCTTT.

The V and J genes are TRBV6-5 and TRBJ2-7; 8 nucleotides line up with TRBD2. Germline V gene data show CDR1 as MNHEY and CDR2 as SVGAGI. The CDR3 extends over 14 amino acids. The V segment lost 3 bases and the J segment 2 bases; nucleotides outside the gene matches: 3. CDR3 DNA: TGTGCCAGCAGTTATACGGGAGGGGCCTACGAGCAGTACTTC. Translated: CASSYTGGAYEQYF.

The V gene is TRBV10-3, the J gene TRBJ2-7; 9 nucleotides match TRBD1. From germline, CDR1 is ENHRY and CDR2 SYGVKD. The junction had 9 bases not matched to a gene; V was cut back by 4 bases and J by 5 bases. The CDR3 sequence is 15 residues long. CDR3 amino acids: CAISGTGGRPHEQYF. CDR3 DNA sequence: TGTGCCATCAGTGGAACAGGGGGCCGCCCCCACGAGCAGTACTTC.

The genes are TRBV12-5 and TRBJ2-2; D is possibly TRBD2 (5 bases). Trimming took 9 bases from V and 0 from J, leaving 11 bases between them. The CDR3 totals 14 residues. From germline, CDR1 is LGHNT and CDR2 FRNRAP. DNA of the CDR3: TGTGCTAGCCGTGGACTGACGAACACCGGGGAGCTGTTTTTT. This encodes CASRGLTNTGELFF.

The chain uses TRBV5-1 and TRBJ1-1; no clear D gene. The CDR3 is 14 residues long. Germline V gives CDR1 SGHRS, CDR2 YFSETQ. The V end lost 3 bases, the J end lost 0 bases, and 9 bases lay between the germline ends. The CDR3 here is CASSWARMNTEAFF. The CDR3 nucleotides read TGCGCCAGCAGCTGGGCTCGAATGAACACTGAAGCTTTCTTT. The entire variable domain, with the rest obtained from reference TRBV5-1 and TRBJ1-1, is as follows: KAGVTQTPRYLIKTRGQQVTLSCSPISGHRSVSWYQQTPGQGLQFLFEYFSETQRNKGNFPGRFSGRQFSNSRSEMNVSTLELGDSALYLCASSWARMNTEAFFGQGTRLTVV.

V and J are TRBV10-2 and TRBJ2-7; 7 bases agree with TRBD2. This CDR3 is 12 amino acids long. Germline V gene data show CDR1 as WSHSY and CDR2 as SAAADI. The trim removed 7 bases at V and 5 bases at J, leaving 5 bases unmatched. The CDR3 DNA is TGCGCCAGCATGACTAGCCGAAACGAGCAGTACTTC. Its protein product is CASMTSRNEQYF.

This chain links TRBV5-1 with TRBJ2-7; 10 bases align to TRBD1. CDR3 length: 14 residues. Germline V gives CDR1 SGHRS, CDR2 YFSETQ. J lost 6 bases, V lost 2 bases, and 5 bases had no gene match. The CDR3 DNA reads TGCGCCAGCAGCTTAGGGACAGGGGCGCGCGAGCAGTACTTC. Translated, it gives CASSLGTGAREQYF.

CDR3 bases: TGTGCCAGCTCACCTCCTGACAGGGCCCCCCACGAGCAGTACTTC. Translating it yields CASSPPDRAPHEQYF. The chain carries TRBV18 and TRBJ2-7, with TRBD1 matching over 7 bases. Germline V CDR1 and CDR2: KGHSH, LQKENI. The CDR3 consists of 15 residues. V trimming: 3 bases; J trimming: 5 bases; junction bases outside the gene matches: 10.

The gene calls are TRBV13 and TRBJ1-4, with 8 nucleotides matching TRBD1. This CDR3 has 16 amino acids. J was trimmed by 0 bases and V by 4 bases; bases with no gene match: 4. Germline V gives CDR1 PRHDT, CDR2 FYEKMQ (reference sequence). The CDR3 nucleotides read TGTGCCAGCAGCTACGACAGGGGTGCAACTAATGAAAAACTGTTTTTT. Translating it yields CASSYDRGATNEKLFF.

The rearrangement joins TRBV7-2 to TRBJ1-2; no reliable D call. V lost 5 bases, J lost 4 bases, and 23 bases lay in between. The germline V gene encodes CDR1 SGHTA and CDR2 FQGNSA. CDR3 length equals 17 residues. The chain's CDR3 is CASSGQRGRGGIYGYTF. DNA of the CDR3: TGTGCCAGCAGCGGCCAACGGGGTCGGGGAGGGATCTATGGCTACACCTTC.

This clone was recorded once. The chain is built from TRBV6-1 and TRBJ1-5; D might be TRBD1 (5 bases). CDR3 length: 16 amino acids. Germline lookup yields CDR1 MNHNS and CDR2 SASEGT. V shed 0 bases and J shed 5 bases, with 14 bases lying between them. In DNA, the CDR3 is TGTGCCAGCAGTGAAGCGGGCAGGGCAGGAGATCAGCCCCAGCATTTT. This gives the protein CASSEAGRAGDQPQHF.

The chain couples TRBV15 to TRBJ2-5; maybe TRBD2 (6 bases). The CDR3 is 14 residues long. Germline lookup yields CDR1 LNHNV and CDR2 YYDKDF (reference sequence). With 4 bases removed from V and 0 bases from J, the gap between germline ends came to 9 bases. CDR3 in amino acids: CATSTRDYQETQYF. The CDR3 DNA reads as TGTGCCACCAGCACAAGGGACTACCAAGAGACCCAGTACTTC.

The chain carries TRBV5-4 and TRBJ1-1, with D possibly TRBD1 on 6 matching bases. CDR1 is SGHNT, CDR2 YYREEE, per germline (reference sequence). This CDR3 contains 13 residues. Trimming cost V 4 bases and J 4 bases, with 11 bases left between them. CDR3 loop: CASSRGGSTEAFF. CDR3 DNA: TGTGCCAGCAGCAGGGGGGGGAGCACTGAAGCTTTCTTT.

The gene calls are TRBV19 and TRBJ2-1, with 9 bases that match TRBD2. Germline trimming cut 10 bases from V and 9 bases from J; bases unmatched to any gene: 22. CDR1 is LNHDA and CDR2 is SQIVND in the germline V gene (reference sequence). The CDR3 runs to 17 residues. The CDR3 loop is CATETSGYGGRAAEQFF. In DNA, the CDR3 is TGTGCCACCGAAACCTCTGGGTATGGCGGGAGGGCGGCTGAGCAGTTCTTC.

The chain couples TRBV5-6 to TRBJ2-1; D perhaps matches TRBD1 (5 bases). The germline V and J ends were trimmed by 0 bases and 9 bases, with 13 bases remaining between them. Germline V lookup: CDR1 SGHDT, CDR2 YYEEEE. This CDR3 contains 14 residues. CDR3 region: CASSLAGRGAEQFF. The CDR3 DNA follows: TGTGCCAGCAGCTTGGCCGGTAGGGGTGCTGAGCAGTTCTTC.

The chain combines TRBV9 with TRBJ1-6; a possible D gene is TRBD1 (5 bases). This CDR3 has 15 amino acids. The V end lost 0 bases, the J end lost 7 bases, and 11 bases lay between the germline ends. Per germline, CDR1 SGDLS and CDR2 YYNGEE. CDR3 residues: CASSVGRVGNSPLHF. The DNA for the CDR3 is TGTGCCAGCAGCGTAGGCAGGGTCGGGAATTCACCCCTCCACTTT.

This chain links TRBV7-8 with TRBJ2-7; possibly TRBD2 for D (6 bases). The germline V gene has CDR1 SGHVS and CDR2 FQNEAQ. Trimming removed 5 bases from V and 0 bases from J, with 11 bases in between. The CDR3 extends over 14 amino acids. The CDR3 DNA is TGTGCCAGCAGCCCTACTAGCAGCTCCTACGAGCAGTACTTC. Encoded protein: CASSPTSSSYEQYF.